Listed here is a single T cell receptor beta chain. Antigen: not known. This sample was taken from a study of blood T cells in healthy people across ages. Study-wide results and limits: Because sorting was not performed, PBMCs prevented conclusive naive versus antigen-experienced comparison.

With a J-beta primer mix and a sample-barcoded 5' primer, a second PCR ran 7 to 11 cycles. There were at least 3 million CDR3-containing paired-end reads obtained from each sample. TCRdb analysed the 5' RACE reads with MiXCR anew, one entry per CDR3 protein. The sample lists some 1.8 million distinct CDR3 sequences; around 40% were seen once. This TCR came from a human donor in good health. The sample comprised blood.

Here the CDR3 DNA reads TGTGCCAGCAGCTTAGGCCAGACCGAAGTGGGCAATGAGCAGTTCTTC. Amino acids: CASSLGQTEVGNEQFF. The V gene is TRBV5-4, the J gene TRBJ2-1; D is uncertain. V shed 2 bases and J shed 6 bases, with 18 bases lying between them. This CDR3 has 16 residues. Per the germline V gene, CDR1 is SGHNT and CDR2 is YYREEE (reference sequence).